The sequence of this T cell receptor (beta chain) was determined in a study of shared clonotypes between healthy human individuals. Study conclusions and caveats: Rarefaction showed sorted-subset sequencing was incomplete despite large depth. Generation probabilities were higher for clonotypes shared across all four sorted-subset donors than for unshared ones.

This CDR3 spans 17 amino acids. Germline CDR1 and CDR2: SNHLY and FYNNEI. V was clipped by 5 bases and J by 1 base, with 20 bases between them. Sequencing was performed with immunoSEQ multiplex PCR; in TCRdb, only in-frame clones are kept and a portion is missing. The top ten clones hold roughly 0.15% of a sample with 2 million to 3 million clones, roughly 92% of them seen once. As regards this clone: Its antigen is unidentified.

Partitioning of CD4+ cells yielded a CD45RA+ naive subset and a CD45RA-negative memory subset. This clonotype was obtained from a man between 18 and 29 years old in good health. This chain joins TRBV2 and TRBJ1-2; a weak D match, TRBD1 (5 bases). Material: naive CD4+ T cells sorted from blood. The subset: CD45RA+ positively selected. The CDR3 region has the DNA TGTGCCAGCAGTCTTGGTTCTTGGGGACGCCTTAACTATGGCTACACCTTC. Encoded protein: CASSLGSWGRLNYGYTF.